The 18 T cell receptor beta chains below were found in one sample sequenced in a study of cytomegalovirus exposure and HLA in healthy donors. This PCR relied on a set of 60 Vbeta primers and 13 Jbeta primers. The protocol was immunoSEQ multiplex PCR, while the TCRdb copy is restricted to in-frame clones and leaves out a portion. The table has fewer than 130,000 clones, over 60% seen once; the top ten hold around 5.1%. Sample: PBMCs. The receptors were gathered from a female donor in good health and CMV-seropositive.

The chain uses TRBV30 and TRBJ1-5; D uncertain. Germline V gives CDR1 GTSNPN, CDR2 SVGIG (reference sequence). Between the trimmed V and J ends, which lost 5 bases and 8 bases, there was a span of 10 bases. There are 11 residues in the CDR3. The CDR3 nucleotides are TGTGCCTGGGGCAGTGGCAAGCCCCAGCATTTT. It translates to CAWGSGKPQHF.

This chain uses TRBV14 with TRBJ2-6; no clear D. This CDR3 has 14 amino acids. V shed 4 bases and J shed 4 bases, with 8 bases lying between them. Per the germline V gene, CDR1 is SGHDN and CDR2 is FVKESK. CDR3 residues: CASSPQWGANVLTF. For the CDR3, the DNA is TGTGCCAGCAGCCCACAGTGGGGGGCCAACGTCCTGACTTTC.

This chain links TRBV6-5 with TRBJ2-7; 10 nucleotides agree with TRBD2. This CDR3 region has 15 residues. Germline lookup yields CDR1 MNHEY and CDR2 SVGAGI. V gave up 5 bases and J gave up 0 bases; unmatched junction bases: 4. CDR3 sequence: CASSQRGGLSYEQYF. The CDR3 region has the DNA TGTGCCAGCAGTCAGCGGGGGGGGCTCTCCTACGAGCAGTACTTC.

The V gene is TRBV10-3, the J gene TRBJ1-1, with TRBD1 identical over 8 bases. V lost 8 bases, J lost 5 bases, and 7 bases stayed unmatched. CDR1 is ENHRY, CDR2 SYGVKD, per germline. This CDR3 contains 13 residues. The CDR3 sequence: CAIARGRETEAFF. The CDR3 DNA is TGTGCCATCGCCAGGGGGCGTGAGACTGAAGCTTTCTTT.

To note about this clone: One junction end does not reproduce the germline sequence, and a read error may be involved. The chain joins TRBV5-1 to TRBJ2-2, with D possibly being TRBD1 (6 bases). The CDR3 sequence is 16 residues long. Germline-derived CDR1 and CDR2 are SGHRS and YFSETQ. The CDR3 region is CASSQDRPPEHRGAVF. In DNA, the CDR3 is TGCGCCAGCAGCCAAGACAGGCCCCCCGAACACCGGGGAGCTGTTTTT.

The chain carries TRBV10-3 and TRBJ2-2; no definite D call. Trimming stripped 2 bases from V and 1 base from J, with 5 bases between. There are 14 residues in the CDR3. Per the germline V gene, CDR1 is ENHRY and CDR2 is SYGVKD. The CDR3 spells CAISEPGNTGELFF. CDR3 bases: TGTGCCATCAGTGAGCCCGGGAACACCGGGGAGCTGTTTTTT.

This chain connects TRBV29-1 to TRBJ2-3; D gene ambiguous. Germline-derived CDR1 and CDR2 are SQVTM and ANQGSEA. The CDR3 sequence is 13 residues long. V lost 3 bases and J 0 bases, leaving 7 bases between the germline ends. CDR3 residues: CSVDVTSTDTQYF. The DNA of the CDR3 is TGCAGCGTTGATGTAACTAGCACAGATACGCAGTATTTT.

This clone has more than one count but fewer than ten. The chain combines TRBV10-1 with TRBJ1-3; D is uncertain. V shed 2 bases and J shed 16 bases, with 21 bases lying between them. CDR1 is WNHNN, CDR2 SYGVQD, per germline (reference sequence). The CDR3 covers 14 residues. The CDR3 sequence is CASSEPNTPLCLYF. CDR3 in DNA: TGCGCCAGCAGTGAGCCCAATACCCCACTTTGTTTGTATTTT.

J is TRBJ1-1 and V is TRBV5-5, with D tentatively TRBD1 (6 bases). Trimming took 3 bases from V and 4 from J, leaving 13 bases between them. Germline V lookup: CDR1 SGHKS, CDR2 YYEKEE (reference sequence). CDR3 size: 14 residues. CDR3 sequence (DNA): TGTGCCAGCAGCTCTTTTGGGGGCTCCACTGAAGCTTTCTTT. Translating gives CASSSFGGSTEAFF.

V gene TRBV11-2 combines with J gene TRBJ2-7; a possible D gene is TRBD2 (6 bases). The germline CDR1 and CDR2 sequences are SGHAT and FQNNGV. V was pared by 6 bases and J by 5 bases, with 17 bases between. The CDR3 runs 14 residues. The CDR3 here is CASRNRGSGHEQYF. The CDR3 DNA reads TGTGCCAGCAGGAATCGGGGGAGCGGCCACGAGCAGTACTTC.

The CDR3 loop reads CASSYSPGRASTQYF. The DNA for the CDR3 is TGTGCCAGCAGTTACTCTCCCGGGAGGGCCAGTACGCAGTATTTT. The chain is built from TRBV6-5 and TRBJ2-3; 8 bases agree with TRBD2. V gave up 0 bases and J gave up 8 bases; unmatched junction bases: 7. The CDR3 length is 15 residues. Germline V CDR1 and CDR2: MNHEY, SVGAGI.

V usage is TRBV7-9 and J usage is TRBJ2-5; perhaps TRBD1 as D (6 bases). Germline V gene lookup returns CDR1 SEHNR and CDR2 FQNEAQ (reference sequence). V gave up 8 bases and J gave up 1 base, with 8 bases separating them. The CDR3 covers 12 residues. The CDR3 DNA follows: TGTGCCAGCCGCAGGGGCCAAGAGACCCAGTACTTC. It codes for CASRRGQETQYF.

This rearrangement joins TRBV30 to TRBJ1-4; the D gene is possibly TRBD1 (6 bases). V was trimmed by 3 bases and J by 9 bases, leaving 17 bases between them. This CDR3 comprises 14 residues. Germline CDR1 reads GTSNPN; CDR2 reads SVGIG (reference sequence). The CDR3 spells CAWSHYPQGKKLFF. The CDR3 nucleotides are TGTGCCTGGAGCCACTACCCACAGGGAAAAAAACTGTTTTTT.

The genes are TRBV7-2 and TRBJ2-1, with 12 bases matching TRBD2. CDR1 is SGHTA, CDR2 FQGNSA, per germline. The length of the CDR3 is 15 residues. V dropped 5 bases and J dropped 9; count of bases not matched to a gene: 8. CDR3 DNA sequence: TGTGCCAGCAGCCCGACTAGCGGGAGTCCCGGTGAGCAGTTCTTC. Protein: CASSPTSGSPGEQFF.

The V call is TRBV4-2, the J call TRBJ2-1; 7 bases fit TRBD2. The germline V gene encodes CDR1 LGHNA and CDR2 YNFKEQ. Trimming cost V 2 bases and J 2 bases; bases outside gene matches: 9. The CDR3 totals 17 residues. The CDR3 DNA is TGTGCCAGCAGCCAAACTGGAGCGGGATTAACCTACAATGAGCAGTTCTTC. This gives the protein CASSQTGAGLTYNEQFF.

The chain recombines TRBV6-6 with TRBJ1-5, with D possibly TRBD1 on 5 matching bases. Per germline, CDR1 MNHNY and CDR2 SVGAGI (reference sequence). V was clipped by 6 bases and J by 0 bases, with 12 bases between them. The CDR3 has 15 amino acids. In DNA form, the CDR3 reads TGTGCCAGCAGCGATACAGGACATAGCAATCAGCCCCAGCATTTT. It specifies CASSDTGHSNQPQHF.

The chain uses TRBV5-1 and TRBJ1-1; tentative D call: TRBD1 (6 bases). The germline gives CDR1 SGHRS, CDR2 YFSETQ. The germline V and J ends were trimmed by 0 bases and 2 bases, with 8 bases remaining between them. The CDR3 is 14 residues long. The CDR3 here is CASSLGRGNTEAFF. CDR3 nucleotides: TGCGCCAGCAGCTTGGGCAGGGGAAACACTGAAGCTTTCTTT.

The J gene is TRBJ1-5, the V gene TRBV6-5; D is uncertain. V lost 1 base and J 4 bases, leaving 8 bases between the germline ends. CDR1 and CDR2 (germline): MNHEY, SVGAGI. CDR3 length: 14 residues. The CDR3, as DNA: TGTGCCAGCAGTTACTTCGGGGTAAATCAGCCCCAGCATTTT. It is translated as CASSYFGVNQPQHF.